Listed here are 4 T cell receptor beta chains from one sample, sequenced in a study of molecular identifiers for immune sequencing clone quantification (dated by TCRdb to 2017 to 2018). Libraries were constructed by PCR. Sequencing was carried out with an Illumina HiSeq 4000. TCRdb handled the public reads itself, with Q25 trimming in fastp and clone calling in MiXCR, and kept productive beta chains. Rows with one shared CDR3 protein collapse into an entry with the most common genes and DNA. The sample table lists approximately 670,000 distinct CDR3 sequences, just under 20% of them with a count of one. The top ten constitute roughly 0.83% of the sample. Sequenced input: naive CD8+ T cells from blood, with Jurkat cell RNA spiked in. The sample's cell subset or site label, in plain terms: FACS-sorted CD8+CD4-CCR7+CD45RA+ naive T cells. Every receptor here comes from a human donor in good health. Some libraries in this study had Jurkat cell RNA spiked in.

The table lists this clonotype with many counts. CDR3 DNA: TGCAGTGCTAGAACCCCCGACAGGGTCCCCTACAATGAGCAGTTCTTC. It is translated as CSARTPDRVPYNEQFF. The genes are TRBV20-1 and TRBJ2-1, with 7 nucleotides matching TRBD1. CDR3 length: 16 residues. Germline CDR1 and CDR2: DFQATT and SNEGSKA (reference sequence). Unmatched junction bases numbered 9, after V lost 2 bases and J lost 2 bases.

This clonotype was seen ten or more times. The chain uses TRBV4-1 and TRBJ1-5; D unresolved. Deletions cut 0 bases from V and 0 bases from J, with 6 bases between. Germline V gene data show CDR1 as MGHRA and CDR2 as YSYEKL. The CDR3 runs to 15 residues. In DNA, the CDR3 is TGCGCCAGCAGCCAAGAATGGAATAGCAATCAGCCCCAGCATTTT. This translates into CASSQEWNSNQPQHF.

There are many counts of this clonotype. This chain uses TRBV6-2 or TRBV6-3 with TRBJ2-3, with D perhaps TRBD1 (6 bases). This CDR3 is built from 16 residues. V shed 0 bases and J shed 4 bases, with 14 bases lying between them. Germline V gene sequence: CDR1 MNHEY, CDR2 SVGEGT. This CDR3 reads CASSYSKTEGADTQYF. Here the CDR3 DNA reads TGTGCCAGCAGTTACTCGAAAACAGAGGGGGCAGATACGCAGTATTTT.

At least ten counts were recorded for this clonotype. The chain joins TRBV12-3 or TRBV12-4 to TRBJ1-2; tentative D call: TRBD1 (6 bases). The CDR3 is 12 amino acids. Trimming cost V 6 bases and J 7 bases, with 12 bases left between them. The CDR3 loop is CASSSTGFGYTF. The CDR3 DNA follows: TGTGCCAGCAGCTCAACAGGGTTTGGCTACACCTTC.